Reported below is one T cell receptor beta chain. The data belong to a study of T cells in Graves' hyperthyroidism and ophthalmopathy. V shed 6 bases and J shed 7 bases, with 16 bases lying between them. The CDR3 sequence is 15 residues long. Looked up from germline, CDR1 is LNHDA and CDR2 is SQIVND (reference sequence). The source material, RNA transcripts, was used to amplify TCR beta CDR3 regions. In the first-round RT-PCR of the TCR CDR3, the HTBI primer set was used. TCRdb analysed the multiplex PCR reads with MiXCR anew, one entry per CDR3 protein. This table has about 290,000 distinct CDR3 sequences, 12% to 15% appearing once.

This rearrangement joins TRBV19 to TRBJ1-6, with D hard to call. This TCR was recovered from a woman between 40 and 55 years old with Graves' hyperthyroidism. The source material was blood. This CDR3 reads CASRIWPARNSPLHF. The CDR3 region has the DNA TGTGCCAGTAGAATTTGGCCGGCAAGGAATTCACCCCTCCACTTT.